Listed here are 25 T cell receptor beta chains from one sample, sequenced in a study of T cell changes during pregnancy in multiple sclerosis. Sequencing used immunoSEQ multiplex PCR; TCRdb keeps in-frame clones, though not all of them. The table lists some 37,000 clones, 88% of them singletons. The specimen was CD4+ T cells from peripheral blood mononuclear cells, collected before pregnancy. The receptors originated from a female donor with multiple sclerosis, enrolled in a pregnancy study.

CDR3 protein: CASSIFEEAAKNIQYF. The CDR3 DNA follows: TGTGCCAGTAGTATCTTCGAGGAGGCAGCCAAAAACATTCAGTACTTC. V gene TRBV19 combines with J gene TRBJ2-4, with D possibly being TRBD2 (5 bases). The germline V and J ends were trimmed by 3 bases and 0 bases, with 12 bases remaining between them. The germline V gene has CDR1 LNHDA and CDR2 SQIVND (reference sequence). The CDR3 is 16 residues long.

The chain carries TRBV4-1 and TRBJ1-2; a possible D gene is TRBD1 (6 bases). In germline, CDR1 is MGHRA, CDR2 YSYEKL. Trimming took off 0 bases at V and 7 bases at J, with 18 bases between the two ends. This CDR3 has 16 amino acids. CDR3 in amino acids: CASSQEGQGRISGYTF. Written as DNA, the CDR3 is TGCGCCAGCAGCCAAGAAGGCCAGGGGAGAATCAGTGGCTACACCTTC.

The rearrangement links TRBV6-5 to TRBJ2-7; D is perhaps TRBD2 (5 bases). The CDR3 spans 16 residues. Germline V CDR1 and CDR2: MNHEY, SVGAGI. V lost 2 bases and J lost 4, with 18 bases in between. The CDR3 is CASSYRMSGSVYEQYF. Here the CDR3 DNA reads TGTGCCAGCAGTTACCGAATGAGTGGGAGTGTATACGAGCAGTACTTC.

The chain employs TRBV6-5 and TRBJ2-2, with D hard to call. Germline values: CDR1 MNHEY, CDR2 SVGAGI. V was trimmed by 6 bases and J by 1 base, leaving 9 bases between them. CDR3 size: 14 residues. The CDR3 sequence is CASSLFGNTGELFF. CDR3 bases: TGTGCCAGCAGCCTGTTCGGGAACACCGGGGAGCTGTTTTTT.

The chain employs TRBV6-5 and TRBJ1-2; perhaps TRBD1 as D (6 bases). Trimming pared 4 bases from V and 9 bases from J, leaving 12 bases between. The CDR3 spans 12 residues. Germline V gene lookup returns CDR1 MNHEY and CDR2 SVGAGI. CDR3 nucleotide sequence: TGTGCCAGCAGTTCCCCGGGACACAGCTACACCTTC. Translating gives CASSSPGHSYTF.

Notes on this clone: A much larger clone lies one base from this, so it may be a read error. The chain carries TRBV7-2 and TRBJ2-7, with TRBD2 matching over 10 bases. CDR1 SGHTA and CDR2 FQGNSA come from the germline V gene. With 5 bases clipped from V and 2 bases from J, the junction kept 3 bases outside the gene matches. The CDR3 is 14 residues long. The CDR3 nucleotides read TGTGCCAGCAGCCGGACTAGCGGTGCCTACGAGCAGTACTTC. It specifies CASSRTSGAYEQYF.

About this clone itself: The sample has other DNA sequences that encode this CDR3 too. The rearrangement links TRBV10-3 to TRBJ2-1; tentative D call: TRBD1 (5 bases). The germline V gene encodes CDR1 ENHRY and CDR2 SYGVKD. The length of the CDR3 is 15 residues. The V end was cut by 3 bases, the J end by 7 bases, with 16 bases between. The DNA for the CDR3 is TGTGCCATCAGTGATGCTCAAGGGGCGCTGAATGAGCAGTTCTTC. It translates to CAISDAQGALNEQFF.

The chain links TRBV5-4 to TRBJ2-3; the D gene is possibly TRBD1 (6 bases). Per germline, CDR1 SGHNT and CDR2 YYREEE (reference sequence). V was pared by 4 bases and J by 0 bases, with 12 bases between. The CDR3 spans 15 residues. The CDR3 DNA reads as TGTGCCAGCAGCCTCGGACAGACTAGCACAGATACGCAGTATTTT. This gives the protein CASSLGQTSTDTQYF.

This sequence joins TRBV5-1 and TRBJ2-5, with 14 bases identical to TRBD2. Germline trimming cut 3 bases from V and 5 bases from J; bases unmatched to any gene: 9. This CDR3 is 17 amino acids long. Germline V gene data show CDR1 as SGHRS and CDR2 as YFSETQ. DNA of the CDR3: TGCGCCAGCAGCTCGGGACTAGCGGGAGCTGGCGGGGAGACCCAGTACTTC. Amino acid sequence: CASSSGLAGAGGETQYF.

In this sample, this clone turned up a few times. The chain recombines TRBV7-9 with TRBJ2-1; 9 bases are shared with TRBD2. CDR1 and CDR2 (germline): SEHNR, FQNEAQ (reference sequence). The length of the CDR3 is 15 residues. Unmatched junction bases numbered 6, after V lost 1 base and J lost 8 bases. CDR3 DNA sequence: TGTGCCAGCAGCTTAGTTGCGGGAGGGGGTGATGAGCAGTTCTTC. Its protein product is CASSLVAGGGDEQFF.

This chain connects TRBV11-3 to TRBJ1-1, with 8 bases that match TRBD1. Germline lookup yields CDR1 SGHNT and CDR2 YENEEA. This CDR3 contains 14 residues. With V trimmed by 5 bases and J by 11 bases, 13 bases remained unmatched. The CDR3 protein is CASSAEGDRGRAFF. CDR3 bases: TGTGCCAGCAGCGCAGAGGGAGACAGGGGCAGGGCTTTCTTT.

This clone has just one count. This sequence joins TRBV7-3 and TRBJ2-1, with 9 bases identical to TRBD2. Trimming removed 5 bases from V and 8 bases from J; junction bases left unmatched: 10. The CDR3 runs 15 residues. Germline lookup yields CDR1 SGHTA and CDR2 FQGTGA. In DNA, the CDR3 is TGTGCCAGCAGCCCGGCGCGGGGGGGGTTGGATGAGCAGTTCTTC. Its protein product is CASSPARGGLDEQFF.

The rearrangement uses TRBV2 and TRBJ2-7, with D maybe TRBD1 (6 bases). V was shortened by 3 bases and J by 4 bases, with 13 bases between the two germline ends. Germline V gives CDR1 SNHLY, CDR2 FYNNEI. This CDR3 is 14 amino acids long. CDR3 sequence reads: CASSDQGLKYEQYF. The DNA of the CDR3 is TGTGCCAGCAGTGACCAGGGGCTGAAATACGAGCAGTACTTC.

This clone was recorded once. The chain uses TRBV5-4 and TRBJ2-2, with 8 bases fitting TRBD2. The CDR3 contains 15 residues. Germline V gene sequence: CDR1 SGHNT, CDR2 YYREEE (reference sequence). The ends lost 4 bases at V and 5 bases at J; junction bases unmatched: 7. The CDR3 reads CASSNAGGGTGELFF. CDR3 DNA: TGTGCCAGCAGCAATGCGGGAGGAGGTACCGGGGAGCTGTTTTTT. The full variable domain, with the rest looked up from reference TRBV5-4 and TRBJ2-2, is ETGVTQSPTHLIKTRGQQVTLRCSSQSGHNTVSWYQQALGQGPQFIFQYYREEENGRGNFPPRFSGLQFPNYSSELNVNALELDDSALYLCASSNAGGGTGELFFGEGSRLTVL.

The chain is built from TRBV21-1 and TRBJ2-7; the table's D call of TRBD1 was not tested on the DNA. TRBV21-1 corresponds to a pseudogene. This CDR3 has 16 residues. CDR3 nucleotides: TGTGCCAGCAGCAAAGGTATGACAGGGAGCTCCTACGAGCAGTACTTC. Translation gives CASSKGMTGSSYEQYF.

This clone has more than one count but fewer than ten. This chain uses TRBV5-1 with TRBJ2-1, with 7 bases lining up with TRBD1. The germline gives CDR1 SGHRS, CDR2 YFSETQ. V lost 4 bases, J lost 8 bases, and 6 bases stayed unmatched. The CDR3 consists of 13 residues. The CDR3: CASSRERGHEQFF. DNA of the CDR3: TGCGCCAGCAGCCGCGAGAGGGGGCATGAGCAGTTCTTC.

This clone has just one count. The chain has TRBV2 and TRBJ2-3, with TRBD2 matching 10 bases. Germline lookup yields CDR1 SNHLY and CDR2 FYNNEI. CDR3 length equals 15 residues. Trimming at V came to 7 bases and at J to 2 bases, leaving 6 bases not matched to a gene. CDR3 sequence (DNA): TGTGCCAGCAACCCTAGCGGGAGAGACACAGATACGCAGTATTTT. Protein product: CASNPSGRDTDTQYF. Full variable domain (outside the CDR3, taken from reference TRBV2 and TRBJ2-3): EPEVTQTPSHQVTQMGQEVILRCVPISNHLYFYWYRQILGQKVEFLVSFYNNEISEKSEIFDDQFSVERPDGSNFTLKIRSTKLEDSAMYFCASNPSGRDTDTQYFGPGTRLTVL.

This chain links TRBV29-1 with TRBJ2-2; weak D call: TRBD2 (6 bases). Germline V gene data show CDR1 as SQVTM and CDR2 as ANQGSEA. Trimming removed 6 bases at V and 3 bases at J, with 17 bases between. This CDR3 has 15 amino acids. DNA of the CDR3: TGCAGCGTGGCGGCCGGTGCTAGCGACACCGGGGAGCTGTTTTTT. It encodes CSVAAGASDTGELFF.

The J gene is TRBJ2-7, the V gene TRBV6-5; the D gene is possibly TRBD2 (6 bases). Per germline, CDR1 MNHEY and CDR2 SVGAGI. The CDR3 is 11 residues long. The CDR3 region is CAGGSSGEQYF. The CDR3 bases are TGTGCTGGGGGGTCTTCGGGCGAGCAGTACTTC.

This chain connects TRBV28 to TRBJ1-4; no definite D call. The V and J ends lost 8 bases and 11 bases respectively, with 12 bases between them. Germline assignment: CDR1 MDHEN and CDR2 SYDVKM. The CDR3 totals 11 residues. The CDR3 is CASPFPGKLFF. The CDR3 nucleotides read TGTGCCAGCCCTTTTCCGGGGAAACTGTTTTTT.

This clone came up once. The chain is built from TRBV19 and TRBJ2-3, with a weak D call TRBD1 (6 bases). Germline CDR1 is LNHDA and CDR2 is SQIVND (reference sequence). The length of the CDR3 is 15 residues. The V end lost 6 bases, the J end lost 0 bases, and 13 bases lay between the germline ends. The CDR3 coding sequence is TGTGCCAGTAGAGAACAGGGTTTTAGCACAGATACGCAGTATTTT. Its protein is CASREQGFSTDTQYF.

The CDR3 spells CASSAAGTGDYGYTF. The CDR3, as DNA: TGTGCCAGCAGCGCTGCCGGGACAGGGGACTATGGCTACACCTTC. The rearrangement joins TRBV7-9 to TRBJ1-2, with 10 bases aligning to TRBD1. Germline V gene lookup returns CDR1 SEHNR and CDR2 FQNEAQ (reference sequence). Trimming at V came to 5 bases and at J to 3 bases, leaving 6 bases not matched to a gene. The CDR3 contains 15 residues.

The chain couples TRBV5-1 to TRBJ2-3, with 14 bases that match TRBD2. With V trimmed by 3 bases and J by 1 base, 10 bases remained unmatched. This CDR3 spans 19 amino acids. Germline V gene sequence: CDR1 SGHRS, CDR2 YFSETQ. The CDR3 sequence: CASSSDPGLAGVGTDTQYF. The CDR3 nucleotides read TGCGCCAGCAGCTCAGATCCGGGACTAGCGGGAGTAGGCACAGATACGCAGTATTTT. The full variable domain, in which reference TRBV5-1 and TRBJ2-3 provide the parts outside the CDR3, is KAGVTQTPRYLIKTRGQQVTLSCSPISGHRSVSWYQQTPGQGLQFLFEYFSETQRNKGNFPGRFSGRQFSNSRSEMNVSTLELGDSALYLCASSSDPGLAGVGTDTQYFGPGTRLTVL.

The chain carries TRBV9 and TRBJ2-2; D may be TRBD1 (5 bases). Germline V gives CDR1 SGDLS, CDR2 YYNGEE. V lost 0 bases, J lost 3 bases, and 12 bases lay in between. The CDR3 sequence is 16 residues long. The CDR3 DNA sequence: TGTGCCAGCAGCGTAGCTACAGGAGAGTACACCGGGGAGCTGTTTTTT. Protein sequence: CASSVATGEYTGELFF.

The V call is TRBV15, the J call TRBJ2-1; TRBD2 aligns across 12 bases. The length of the CDR3 is 18 residues. V was clipped by 0 bases and J by 5 bases; unmatched bases: 8. Germline values: CDR1 LNHNV, CDR2 YYDKDF (reference sequence). CDR3 bases: TGTGCCACCAGCAGAGATCCCACTAGCGGGAGGTACGACAATGAGCAGTTCTTC. Protein: CATSRDPTSGRYDNEQFF.